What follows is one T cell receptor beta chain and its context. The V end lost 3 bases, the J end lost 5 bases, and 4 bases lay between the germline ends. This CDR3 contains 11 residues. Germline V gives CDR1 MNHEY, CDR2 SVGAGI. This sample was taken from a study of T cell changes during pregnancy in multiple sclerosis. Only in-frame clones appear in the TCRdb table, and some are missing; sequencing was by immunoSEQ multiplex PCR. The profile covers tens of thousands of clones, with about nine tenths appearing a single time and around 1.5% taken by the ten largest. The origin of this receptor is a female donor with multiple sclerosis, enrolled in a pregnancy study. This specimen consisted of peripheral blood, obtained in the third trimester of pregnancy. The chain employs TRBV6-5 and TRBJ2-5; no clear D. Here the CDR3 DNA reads TGTGCCAGCAGTTATAGCGAGACCCAGTACTTC. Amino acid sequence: CASSYSETQYF.